This TCR beta chain was recovered during a study of shared clonotypes between healthy human individuals (TCRdb year 2020). About the full investigation: The cohort included a few men and a couple of women between 18 and 49 years of age. Different laboratories and diverse techniques were used to prepare libraries and sequence TCR repertoires, to increase sequencing depth and limit assay-specific biases. To estimate repertoire size and how much clonotype sharing occurs between individuals, the study deeply sequenced the blood TCR repertoires of 5 or 6 healthy adults. For each donor, CD4 naive and CD4 memory were each run on three plates, CD8 naive on two plates, and CD8 memory on one plate. Between about 0.8 and 9 billion PBMCs per donor were obtained by leukapheresis.

V is clipped by 5 bases and J by 2 bases, and the sequence between their germline boundaries is 15 bases long. CDR1 SEHNR and CDR2 FQNEAQ were looked up in the germline V gene (reference sequence). The CDR3 numbers 16 residues from cysteine through phenylalanine. Only the CDR3 DNA stays, 48 bases, in frame from base 1. TCR CDR3 regions were amplified from genomic DNA by multiplex PCR using the deep immunoSEQ assay. Genomic DNA extracted from each cell subset was distributed evenly over all wells of several immunoSEQ 96-well plates, and each plate served as one replicate. For sorted subsets, each replicate PCR was loaded with roughly 190 ng genomic DNA, equivalent to about 30,000 T cell genomes. Purified libraries were quantified with a Qubit 3.0 fluorometer, sized on a Bioanalyzer 2100, and re-quantified with the KAPA Library Quantification kit. Each immunoSEQ 96-well plate was sequenced on its own single-read 150-cycle Illumina NextSeq 550 flow cell. In the paper's pipeline: The immunoSEQ output contained only junctional sequences without quality scores, so filtering could not match that applied to full-length reads. Sequences were annotated with PyIR, a Python wrapper for IgBLAST v1.9, and V/J genes and CDR3 were assigned using IMGT germline references. Reads with weak V/J assignments (E-value above 1e-6), missing CDR3, stop codons, out-of-frame junctions, or ambiguous translated residues were removed. V3J clonotypes were defined as sequences sharing the same inferred V gene, J gene, and CDR3 amino acid sequence. Percentage overlap between repertoires was computed as shared unique clonotypes divided by the size of the smaller repertoire. Three approaches were used to assess repertoire richness: RTK rarefaction, the Chao1 estimator, and Recon v2.1 estimates of unobserved clonotypes. Generation probabilities were computed with OLGA for all TCRbeta clonotypes obtained by the gDNA method from four donors. This is the immuneACCESS table as TCRdb keeps it, with only in-frame sequences that have V and J called. A part of the clones is gone; compared with another copy, unresolved V genes explain less than half, and the rest is unexplained. V, J and clone size are those of that table, while D and trimming were read from the DNA. In this sample the table shows about 650,000 clones, 95% to 96% of which occur a single time. The top ten hold about 0.11% of the sample.

On this clone: Its cognate antigen has yet to be identified. Base qualities are not at hand, and no much larger clone is one base apart.

CD8 naive samples consisted of CD45RO-negative cells that were positively selected for CCR7, yielding a CD45RA+CCR7+ population without TemRA cells. The donors were healthy, HIV-negative adults who had no recently reported acute infections or vaccinations. Every donor was a Caucasian adult residing in Nashville, Tennessee, USA. Blood was obtained by leukapheresis, after which PBMCs were separated by Ficoll-Histopaque density gradient centrifugation and cryopreserved in liquid nitrogen vapor phase. Analytical flow cytometry was used to check the purity and quantity of each magnetically sorted T cell population. Each sorted fraction had its genomic DNA isolated and then quantified by UV absorbance on a Nanodrop 2000c. General study outcomes and caveats: Only blood was sampled, and tissue TCR repertoires likely differ from those in blood. Across four donors, around 5.4% of naive CD4, over 3% of naive CD8, 2.3% of memory CD4, and about 0.4% of memory CD8 clonotypes were shared. Larger estimated clonotype richness was generally found for naive subsets than for memory subsets. Compared with non-shared clonotypes, clonotypes shared by all four sorted-subset donors had higher generation probabilities. Pairwise subsampling led to the expectation that sequencing depth would affect the degree of clonotype sharing among donors. Even with the large sequencing depth, rarefaction of the sorted-subset datasets indicated that sequencing was incomplete. Because the study included a small number of donors, the genetic and exposure-history diversity represented was limited.

The sample consisted of naive CD8+ T cells sorted from blood. The cell subset or site label on this specimen signifies: CD45RA+CCR7+. This TCR was recovered from a young woman in good health. In this chain, TRBV7-9 is recombined with TRBJ1-4; TRBD1 might be the D gene, on 5 matching bases. The nucleotide sequence reads TGTGCCAGCAGCCACTCCAGGGATCCGACTAATGAAAAACTGTTTTTT. The translation is CASSHSRDPTNEKLFF.